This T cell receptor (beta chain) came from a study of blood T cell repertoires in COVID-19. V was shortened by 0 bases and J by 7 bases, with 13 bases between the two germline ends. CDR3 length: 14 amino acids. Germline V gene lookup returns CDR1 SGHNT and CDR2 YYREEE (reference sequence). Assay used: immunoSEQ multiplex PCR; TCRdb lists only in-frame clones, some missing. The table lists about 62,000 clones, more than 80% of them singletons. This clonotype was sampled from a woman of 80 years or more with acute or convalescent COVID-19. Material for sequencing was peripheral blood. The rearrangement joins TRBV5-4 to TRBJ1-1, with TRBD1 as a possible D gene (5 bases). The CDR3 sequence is CASSLVGQAGEAFF. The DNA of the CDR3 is TGTGCCAGCAGCTTGGTGGGGCAGGCTGGTGAAGCTTTCTTT.